The entry below gives a single TCR beta chain sequence along with its context. Compared with germline, one end of the junction differs, possibly owing to a read error. The sample is drawn from a study of CD8 T cells in Susac syndrome. With random hexamers, reverse transcription was performed on about 0.45 to 1 ug of RNA. From the immunoSEQ multiplex PCR reads, TCRdb called clonotypes with MiXCR, one entry per CDR3 protein. The sample contains 330,000 or so distinct CDR3 sequences, around 91% of which appear only once. Germline CDR1 and CDR2: GTSNPN and SVGIG (reference sequence). The CDR3 totals 12 residues.

The chain has TRBV30 and TRBJ1-2; perhaps TRBD1 as D (5 bases). Sequenced material: CD8+ T cells from PBMCs. This TCR derives from a human donor with multiple sclerosis. The CDR3 is CAWSGGTGGHTF. CDR3 coding DNA: TGTGCCTGGAGTGGGGGGACGGGTGGCCACACCTTC. Full variable domain (rest looked up from reference TRBV30 and TRBJ1-2): SQTIHQWPATLVQPVGSPLSLECTVEGTSNPNLYWYRQAAGRGLQLLFYSVGIGQISSEVPQNLSASRPQDRQFILSSKKLLLSDSGFYLCAWSGGTGGHTFGSGTRLTVV.